The following is a TCR beta chain sequence with its context. Its antigen is not identified. Treatment indicated: approximately nine-day PBMC culture with coronavirus spike peptide pools or control peptides (ViraFEST assay). The entry originates in a study of vaccination and CD4 T cells after COVID-19. The V gene lost 6 bases and the J gene lost 7 bases, with 12 bases spanning the gap. This CDR3 contains 12 residues. Germline V gene sequence: CDR1 MNHEY, CDR2 SMNVEV (reference sequence). Oncomine TCR Beta short-read sequencing was applied to DNA from cultured CD4+ T cells. TCRdb re-called the PCR reads through MiXCR, storing one row per CDR3 protein. The sample records 17,000 or so distinct CDR3 sequences, 70% being singletons.

Sequencing used CD4+ T cells from blood, cultured in vitro. This chain connects TRBV27 to TRBJ1-2; D is perhaps TRBD1 (5 bases). The TCR originated in a human donor who had recovered from COVID-19. The CDR3 DNA follows: TGTGCCAGCAGAGGGGCGCAACGTGGCTACACCTTC. As protein: CASRGAQRGYTF.